This T cell receptor beta chain was retrieved from a study of tumor and adjacent non-tumor tissue in lung cancer. CDR3 length: 16 amino acids. CDR1 is DFQATT, CDR2 SNEGSKA, per germline (reference sequence). Regarding this clonotype: At one of its ends the junction is not consistent with the germline gene, which may arise from a read error.

No cell sorting was done before RNA was extracted from the tissue. TCRbeta libraries were built with three rounds of nested PCR, modified from ARM-PCR. TCRdb re-called the multiplex PCR reads with MiXCR, one entry per CDR3 protein. The sample gives about 79,000 distinct CDR3 sequences, roughly 72% of which show up once; 8% to 9.5% is in the top ten. What was sequenced was lung tumor tissue. The rearrangement joins TRBV20-1 to TRBJ2-5, with 15 bases that match TRBD2. The clonotype was recovered from a woman aged 40-49 years with non-small cell lung cancer. CDR3 DNA sequence: TGCACTGCTAATCTAGGACTAGCGGGAGGGGGAGAGACCCAGTACTTC. Protein sequence: CTANLGLAGGGETQYF.